This record looks at one TCR beta chain sequence and its context. Its antigen is currently unknown. The data belong to a study of T-cell memory formation after mild COVID-19. Via MiXCR, TCRdb re-called the 5' RACE reads, giving one row per CDR3 protein. The repertoire has hundreds of thousands of distinct CDR3 sequences, over 25% of them found once; the top ten carry less than 15%. Study-level points and caveats: Whereas later expanders leaned CD4+, clones contracting day 15 to 85 showed a balanced CD4/CD8 makeup. Contracting CD4+ clones lay largely in CM and EM, with CD8+ ones residing in EMRA. Detection of some responders pre-infection suggested pre-existing cross-reactive memory T cells participated.

The CDR3 extends over 14 amino acids. V dropped 5 bases and J dropped 1 base, with 11 bases sitting between them. The sequencing sample was made of PBMCs or a T cell subset sorted from them (not recorded which). The chain is built from TRBV12-3 or TRBV12-4 and TRBJ1-1; D perhaps matches TRBD1 (6 bases). The receptor's source is an adult woman who had mild COVID-19 (a few samples of this study predate the infection). Cell type and time point are not known. CDR3 residues: CASSTPGQNTEAFF. In DNA form, the CDR3 reads TGTGCCAGCAGTACGCCGGGACAGAACACTGAAGCTTTCTTT.